These 32 T cell receptor beta chains share one sample of origin, sequenced in a study of shared clonotypes between healthy human individuals. The method was immunoSEQ multiplex PCR; TCRdb's version includes in-frame clones alone and lacks a portion of them. Of fewer than 600,000 clones in the sample, around 77% were seen once. Sequenced material: PBMCs. Receptors originate from a woman aged 40 to 50 in good health. Some clones in this sample may be carry-over from other donors' samples.

The V and J genes are TRBV30 and TRBJ1-1; 7 nucleotides align to TRBD1. V was clipped by 1 base and J by 4 bases; unmatched bases: 0. This CDR3 contains 12 residues. Germline lookup yields CDR1 GTSNPN and CDR2 SVGIG (reference sequence). CDR3 protein: CAWSGQGTEAFF. CDR3 DNA sequence: TGTGCCTGGAGTGGACAGGGCACTGAAGCTTTCTTT.

On this clone: A far larger clone is only one base removed, so a read error is likely. The chain carries TRBV11-2 and TRBJ2-3; D is undetermined. The CDR3 is 11 residues long. Germline V gene lookup returns CDR1 SGHAT and CDR2 FQNNGV. The CDR3 DNA sequence: TGTGCCAGCAGCTCCTCACAAACGCAGTGTTTT. It translates to CASSSSQTQCF. The full variable domain, rest sourced from reference TRBV11-2 and TRBJ2-3, is EAGVAQSPRYKIIEKRQSVAFWCNPISGHATLYWYQQILGQGPKLLIQFQNNGVVDDSQLPKDRFSAERLKGVDSTLKIQPAKLEDSAVYLCASSSSQTQCFGPGTRLTVL.

This sequence joins TRBV5-1 and TRBJ2-1, with 10 nucleotides matching TRBD2. Germline CDR1 and CDR2: SGHRS and YFSETQ. This CDR3 region has 15 residues. J lost 6 bases, V lost 2 bases, and 5 bases had no gene match. In nucleotides, the CDR3 is TGCGCCAGCAGCTTTCTAGCGGGGGCATCCAATGAGCAGTTCTTC. It codes for CASSFLAGASNEQFF.

The rearrangement links TRBV11-2 to TRBJ2-7; D is possibly TRBD2 (6 bases). This CDR3 comprises 15 residues. From germline, CDR1 is SGHAT and CDR2 FQNNGV. The germline V and J ends were trimmed by 1 base and 6 bases, with 16 bases remaining between them. CDR3 bases: TGTGCCAGCAGCTTAGTTGCCGGGAGTGCTTTCGAGCAGTACTTC. Translated, it gives CASSLVAGSAFEQYF.

The table lists this clone with a few counts. CDR3 in amino acids: CASSTRDRGLGGYTF. DNA for the CDR3: TGTGCCAGCAGTACCCGGGACAGGGGGCTTGGTGGCTACACCTTC. The genes are TRBV6-5 and TRBJ1-2, with 12 nucleotides matching TRBD1. V shed 5 bases, J shed 7 bases, and the junction held 8 bases outside the gene matches. The germline V gene has CDR1 MNHEY and CDR2 SVGAGI. The CDR3 extends over 15 amino acids.

As to this clone: An end of the junction differs from the germline gene, which may be a read error. The rearrangement uses TRBV6-1 and TRBJ1-6; 8 bases agree with TRBD1. There are 11 residues in the CDR3. Germline V CDR1 and CDR2: MNHNS, SASEGT. The CDR3 sequence is CASSEGGTGVF. CDR3 coding DNA: TGTGCCAGCAGTGAAGGAGGGACAGGAGTTTTT.

The rearrangement joins TRBV5-1 to TRBJ2-5; the D call may be TRBD1 or TRBD2 (5 bases each). CDR3 length: 17 amino acids. The germline gives CDR1 SGHRS, CDR2 YFSETQ. V was trimmed by 0 bases and J by 5 bases, leaving 20 bases between them. The CDR3, as DNA: TGCGCCAGCAGCTTGGTGGGGCGGCTAGAAGAGGGGGAGACCCAGTACTTC. As protein: CASSLVGRLEEGETQYF.

The CDR3 sequence is CASSARDRGAEQYF. CDR3 nucleotide sequence: TGTGCCAGCAGCGCTCGGGACAGGGGGGCCGAGCAGTACTTC. The chain recombines TRBV5-4 with TRBJ2-7, with 11 bases fitting TRBD1. CDR3 length: 14 residues. Germline CDR1 is SGHNT and CDR2 is YYREEE (reference sequence). V dropped 4 bases and J dropped 6; count of bases not matched to a gene: 6. The variable domain in full, completed from reference TRBV5-4 and TRBJ2-7, reads ETGVTQSPTHLIKTRGQQVTLRCSSQSGHNTVSWYQQALGQGPQFIFQYYREEENGRGNFPPRFSGLQFPNYSSELNVNALELDDSALYLCASSARDRGAEQYFGPGTRLTVT.

V is TRBV6-5 and J is TRBJ1-1; 8 positions agree with TRBD1. The V segment lost 5 bases and the J segment 7 bases; nucleotides outside the gene matches: 9. Germline V gives CDR1 MNHEY, CDR2 SVGAGI. The CDR3 is 14 amino acids. The CDR3 reads CASSRDTGQGEAFF. The DNA of the CDR3 is TGTGCCAGCAGTCGGGACACCGGACAGGGTGAAGCTTTCTTT.

The rearrangement joins TRBV9 to TRBJ2-5; 7 bases match TRBD2. CDR1 and CDR2 (germline): SGDLS, YYNGEE. The V segment lost 0 bases and the J segment 11 bases; nucleotides outside the gene matches: 13. The CDR3 loop spans 15 amino acids. The CDR3 sequence: CASSVAWCIRGEQYF. CDR3 DNA: TGTGCCAGCAGCGTAGCTTGGTGCATCCGGGGGGAGCAGTACTTC.

This chain uses TRBV6-1 with TRBJ2-3; 7 bases map to TRBD2. The CDR3 is 14 residues long. Germline-derived CDR1 and CDR2 are MNHNS and SASEGT. The junction had 3 bases not matched to a gene; V was cut back by 6 bases and J by 0 bases. In DNA, the CDR3 is TGTGCCAGCAGCCGTAGCGGGAGCACAGATACGCAGTATTTT. Translating gives CASSRSGSTDTQYF.

The chain has TRBV7-2 and TRBJ2-1, with D perhaps matching TRBD1 (7 bases). The germline CDR1 and CDR2 sequences are SGHTA and FQGNSA. Trimming pared 2 bases from V and 5 bases from J, leaving 13 bases between. There are 15 residues in the CDR3. The CDR3 loop is CASSLSRGEHNEQFF. The CDR3 nucleotides read TGTGCCAGCAGCTTATCCAGGGGGGAGCACAATGAGCAGTTCTTC.

V gene TRBV9 combines with J gene TRBJ1-1; 10 nucleotides align to TRBD1. The germline V gene encodes CDR1 SGDLS and CDR2 YYNGEE. The CDR3 is made up of 15 amino acids. V shed 3 bases and J 5 bases; nucleotides not matched to a gene: 7. The CDR3 sequence is CASSAVGQGWTEAFF. The CDR3 DNA reads TGTGCCAGCAGCGCAGTGGGACAGGGGTGGACTGAAGCTTTCTTT.

Comments on this clone: Relative to the germline gene, one junction end is altered; a read error may explain this. The V gene is TRBV30, the J gene TRBJ2-7, with 9 bases matching TRBD1. The CDR3 covers 16 residues. CDR1 and CDR2 from the germline V gene are GTSNPN and SVGIG (reference sequence). The CDR3 spells CAWRIPGQGFSYGQYF. CDR3 coding DNA: TGTGCCTGGAGAATCCCGGGACAGGGCTTCTCCTACGGGCAGTACTTC.

This clone was seen once. This chain links TRBV7-2 with TRBJ2-5; 8 bases agree with TRBD2. Trimming took 2 bases from V and 5 from J; bases not matched to a gene: 1. The germline CDR1 and CDR2 sequences are SGHTA and FQGNSA. The length of the CDR3 is 13 residues. CDR3 sequence reads: CASSLRTSETQYF. The CDR3 DNA reads TGTGCCAGCAGCTTAAGGACTAGCGAGACCCAGTACTTC.

The sample holds many counts of this clone. Other DNA sequences of this sample code for an identical CDR3. The chain uses TRBV4-2 and TRBJ2-5, with 13 bases matching TRBD2. Judging by the DNA end, TRBJ2-7 fits better; the J call may be wrong. CDR1 is LGHNA and CDR2 is YNFKEQ in the germline V gene. This CDR3 spans 16 amino acids. The CDR3 spells CASSQDWTSGSYEQYF. The CDR3 coding sequence is TGTGCCAGCAGCCAAGATTGGACTAGCGGGAGCTACGAGCAGTACTTC.

This chain uses TRBV28 with TRBJ2-3; 10 bases are shared with TRBD2. Germline CDR1 and CDR2: MDHEN and SYDVKM. The CDR3 covers 14 residues. V gave up 6 bases and J gave up 6 bases; unmatched junction bases: 6. The CDR3 spells CASRSSGRGDTQYF. The CDR3, as DNA: TGTGCCAGCAGGTCTAGCGGGAGAGGTGATACGCAGTATTTT.

V is TRBV2 and J is TRBJ1-2; D is unresolved. The V end was cut by 7 bases, the J end by 8 bases, with 11 bases between. CDR1 is SNHLY and CDR2 is FYNNEI in the germline V gene. The CDR3 has 11 amino acids. The CDR3 nucleotides read TGTGCCAGCATGTTAGTAAGGGGCTACACCTTC. It is translated as CASMLVRGYTF.

This clone was found once. The genes are TRBV7-2 and TRBJ2-3; D perhaps matches TRBD2 (6 bases). CDR3 length equals 18 residues. The V end lost 4 bases, the J end lost 6 bases, and 26 bases lay between the germline ends. In germline, CDR1 is SGHTA, CDR2 FQGNSA. CDR3 protein: CASSSPENGGARRDTQYF. For the CDR3, the DNA is TGTGCCAGCAGCTCGCCCGAAAACGGCGGGGCCCGGCGGGATACGCAGTATTTT.

The chain combines TRBV7-2 with TRBJ2-2, with 9 bases fitting TRBD1. With 5 bases clipped from V and 7 bases from J, the junction kept 8 bases outside the gene matches. The CDR3 loop spans 15 amino acids. Germline assignment: CDR1 SGHTA and CDR2 FQGNSA. The chain's CDR3 is CASSPPTGGGGELFF. CDR3 nucleotides: TGTGCCAGCAGCCCCCCGACAGGGGGAGGCGGGGAGCTGTTTTTT.

The V and J genes are TRBV30 and TRBJ1-2; perhaps TRBD1 as D (5 bases). CDR1 GTSNPN and CDR2 SVGIG come from the germline V gene (reference sequence). Deletions cut 3 bases from V and 3 bases from J, with 11 bases between. The CDR3 has 13 residues. CDR3 nucleotides: TGTGCCTGGAGGCCCTCCAGGGACTATGGCTACACCTTC. Translation gives CAWRPSRDYGYTF. Full variable domain (remainder filled in from reference TRBV30 and TRBJ1-2): SQTIHQWPATLVQPVGSPLSLECTVEGTSNPNLYWYRQAAGRGLQLLFYSVGIGQISSEVPQNLSASRPQDRQFILSSKKLLLSDSGFYLCAWRPSRDYGYTFGSGTRLTVV.

This clone was seen more than once but under ten times. The DNA is left out, because the CDR3 cannot be placed on it with certainty; the CDR3 is given as TCRdb lists it. The gene calls are TRBV5-4 and TRBJ1-5; the table's D gene call, TRBD1, was not cross checked with the DNA. Per the germline V gene, CDR1 is SGHNT and CDR2 is YYREEE (reference sequence). The CDR3 extends over 13 residues, inclusive of both ends. CDR3 in amino acids: CASSLAGESPSIF.

V and J are TRBV30 and TRBJ2-1, with 8 bases aligning to TRBD2. The CDR3 runs to 14 residues. Germline V CDR1 and CDR2: GTSNPN, SVGIG (reference sequence). The V segment lost 3 bases and the J segment 3 bases; nucleotides outside the gene matches: 4. The chain's CDR3 is CAWSISGNYNEQFF. CDR3 DNA sequence: TGTGCCTGGAGCATTAGCGGGAACTACAATGAGCAGTTCTTC.

The chain recombines TRBV7-9 with TRBJ2-4, with 14 positions matching TRBD2. Germline V gene lookup returns CDR1 SEHNR and CDR2 FQNEAQ (reference sequence). This CDR3 has 18 amino acids. With V trimmed by 5 bases and J by 0 bases, 6 bases remained unmatched. CDR3 region: CASSPTSGRALAKNIQYF. CDR3 nucleotide sequence: TGTGCCAGCAGCCCGACTAGCGGGAGGGCCCTAGCCAAAAACATTCAGTACTTC.

J is TRBJ1-4 and V is TRBV6-5, with D hard to call. Germline V gene lookup returns CDR1 MNHEY and CDR2 SVGAGI. This CDR3 has 14 residues. The V and J ends lost 6 bases and 9 bases respectively, with 17 bases between them. The CDR3 sequence is CASSRSSVLKKLFF. In nucleotides, the CDR3 is TGTGCCAGCAGCCGAAGTTCCGTTCTGAAAAAACTGTTTTTT.

As to this clone: It may be a read error: a sequence one base away is much more abundant. J is TRBJ2-7 and V is TRBV9; 8 bases are a match to TRBD2. Per the germline V gene, CDR1 is SGDLS and CDR2 is YYNGEE. V gave up 0 bases and J gave up 9 bases; unmatched junction bases: 8. The CDR3 is 14 residues long. The CDR3 nucleotides are TGTGCCAGCAGCGTAGACGGGAGGGGCAACGGGCAGTACTTC. Protein product: CASSVDGRGNGQYF. Using reference TRBV9 and TRBJ2-7 for the parts outside the CDR3, the full variable domain is DSGVTQTPKHLITATGQRVTLRCSPRSGDLSVYWYQQSLDQGLQFLIQYYNGEERAKGNILERFSAQQFPDLHSELNLSSLELGDSALYFCASSVDGRGNGQYFGPGTRLTVT.

Points on this clone: A far larger clone is off by one base, so a read error is likely. In nucleotides, the CDR3 is TGTGCCAGCCCACCAATCGTACACACCACAGATACGCAGTATTTT. Its protein is CASPPIVHTTDTQYF. The chain is built from TRBV18 and TRBJ2-3, with unresolved D. The length of the CDR3 is 15 residues. The germline V gene has CDR1 KGHSH and CDR2 LQKENI.

This clone has a single count. This chain links TRBV10-3 with TRBJ2-7; 7 bases are shared with TRBD1. This CDR3 comprises 14 residues. Germline trimming cut 10 bases from V and 4 bases from J; bases unmatched to any gene: 13. Germline V gives CDR1 ENHRY, CDR2 SYGVKD. CDR3 loop: CATSTGTAMYEQYF. The DNA for the CDR3 is TGTGCCACCAGCACAGGGACAGCCATGTACGAGCAGTACTTC.

There are a few counts of this clone. The V and J genes are TRBV11-1 and TRBJ1-5; D is uncertain. The CDR3 length is 13 residues. Trimming stripped 3 bases from V and 7 bases from J, with 10 bases between. The germline V gene has CDR1 SGHAT and CDR2 FQDESV (reference sequence). CDR3 amino acids: CASSLEGGQPQHF. In DNA form, the CDR3 reads TGTGCCAGCAGCTTGGAGGGAGGCCAGCCCCAGCATTTT.

The V gene is TRBV7-3, the J gene TRBJ2-5, with D perhaps TRBD2 (6 bases). V lost 5 bases and J lost 6, with 16 bases in between. This CDR3 comprises 14 residues. The germline V gene has CDR1 SGHTA and CDR2 FQGTGA. CDR3 DNA: TGTGCCAGCAGCACGGGACTCGCCTCTAAGACCCAGTACTTC. Amino acid sequence: CASSTGLASKTQYF.

This chain uses TRBV15 with TRBJ2-4, with 10 bases aligning to TRBD2. The CDR3 contains 15 residues. Germline CDR1 is LNHNV and CDR2 is YYDKDF (reference sequence). Trimming took 4 bases from V and 3 from J; bases not matched to a gene: 3. DNA of the CDR3: TGTGCCACCAGCACCCGGACTAGCGGCAAAAACATTCAGTACTTC. This sequence encodes CATSTRTSGKNIQYF.

This clone was counted between two and nine times. The rearrangement uses TRBV10-1 and TRBJ2-1, with 15 positions matching TRBD2. The J segment lost 15 bases and the V segment lost 7 bases, leaving 10 bases of the junction unmatched. From germline, CDR1 is WNHNN and CDR2 SYGVQD (reference sequence). There are 14 residues in the CDR3. DNA of the CDR3: TGCGCCAGCACCCCGGGACTAGCGGGAGGCCGGCGGTTCTTC. It yields the protein CASTPGLAGGRRFF.